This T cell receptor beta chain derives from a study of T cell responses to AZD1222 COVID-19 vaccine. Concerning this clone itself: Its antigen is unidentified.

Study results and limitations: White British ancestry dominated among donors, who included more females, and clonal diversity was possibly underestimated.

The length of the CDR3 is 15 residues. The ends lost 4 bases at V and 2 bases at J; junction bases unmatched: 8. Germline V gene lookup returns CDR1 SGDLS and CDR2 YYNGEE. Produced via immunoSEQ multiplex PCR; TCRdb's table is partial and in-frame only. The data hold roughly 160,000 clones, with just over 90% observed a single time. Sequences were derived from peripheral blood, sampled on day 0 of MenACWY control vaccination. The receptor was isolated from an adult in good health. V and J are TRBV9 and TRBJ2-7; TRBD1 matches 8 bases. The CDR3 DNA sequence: TGTGCCAGCAGCCTTGGACAGGGACTCACCTACGAGCAGTACTTC. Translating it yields CASSLGQGLTYEQYF.